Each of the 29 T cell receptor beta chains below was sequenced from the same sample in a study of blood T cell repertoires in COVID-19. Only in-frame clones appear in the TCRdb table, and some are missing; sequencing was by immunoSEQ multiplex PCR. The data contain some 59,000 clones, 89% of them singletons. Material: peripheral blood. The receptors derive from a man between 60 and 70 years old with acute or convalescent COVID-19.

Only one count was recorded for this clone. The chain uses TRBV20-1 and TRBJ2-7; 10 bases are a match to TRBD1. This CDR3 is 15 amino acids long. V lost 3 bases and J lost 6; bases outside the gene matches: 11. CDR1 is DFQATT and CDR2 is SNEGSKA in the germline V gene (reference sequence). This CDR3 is CSASDKGTGVGEQYF. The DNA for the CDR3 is TGCAGTGCTAGTGATAAGGGGACAGGGGTAGGCGAGCAGTACTTC.

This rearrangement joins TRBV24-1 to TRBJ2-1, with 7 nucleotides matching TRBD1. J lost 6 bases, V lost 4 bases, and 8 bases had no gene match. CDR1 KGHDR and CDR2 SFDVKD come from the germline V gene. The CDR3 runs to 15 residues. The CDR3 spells CATSDPGQASNEQFF. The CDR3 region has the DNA TGTGCCACCAGTGACCCTGGACAGGCGAGCAATGAGCAGTTCTTC.

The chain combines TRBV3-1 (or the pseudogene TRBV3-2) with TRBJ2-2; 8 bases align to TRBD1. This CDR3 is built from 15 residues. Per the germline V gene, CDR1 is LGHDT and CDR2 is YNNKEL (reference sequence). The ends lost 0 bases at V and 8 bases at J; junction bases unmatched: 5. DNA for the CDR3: TGTGCCAGCAGCCAAGATGGGAACAGGGGGGGGGAGCTGTTTTTT. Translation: CASSQDGNRGGELFF.

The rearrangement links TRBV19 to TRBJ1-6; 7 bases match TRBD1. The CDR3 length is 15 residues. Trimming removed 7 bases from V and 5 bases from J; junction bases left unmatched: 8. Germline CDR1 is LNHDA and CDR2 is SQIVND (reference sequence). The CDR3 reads CASTPRRGDNSPLHF. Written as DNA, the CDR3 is TGTGCCAGTACCCCGCGCAGGGGGGATAATTCACCCCTCCACTTT.

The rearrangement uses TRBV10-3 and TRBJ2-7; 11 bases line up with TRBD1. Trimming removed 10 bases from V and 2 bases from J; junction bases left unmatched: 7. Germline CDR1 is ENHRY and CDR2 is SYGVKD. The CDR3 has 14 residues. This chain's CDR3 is CATRTGGQAYEQYF. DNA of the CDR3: TGTGCCACCCGGACAGGGGGCCAAGCCTACGAGCAGTACTTC.

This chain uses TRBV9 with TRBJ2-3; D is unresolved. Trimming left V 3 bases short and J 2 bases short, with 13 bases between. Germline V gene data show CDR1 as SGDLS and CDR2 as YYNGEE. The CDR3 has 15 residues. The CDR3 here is CASSASSVPTDTQYF. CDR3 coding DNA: TGTGCCAGCAGCGCGAGTAGTGTTCCCACAGATACGCAGTATTTT. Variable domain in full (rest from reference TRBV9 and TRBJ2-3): DSGVTQTPKHLITATGQRVTLRCSPRSGDLSVYWYQQSLDQGLQFLIQYYNGEERAKGNILERFSAQQFPDLHSELNLSSLELGDSALYFCASSASSVPTDTQYFGPGTRLTVL.

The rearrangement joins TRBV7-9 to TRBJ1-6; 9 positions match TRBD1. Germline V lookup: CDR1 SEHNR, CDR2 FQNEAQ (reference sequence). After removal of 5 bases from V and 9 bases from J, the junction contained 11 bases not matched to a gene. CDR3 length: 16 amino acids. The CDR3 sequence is CASSALGQGEGSPLHF. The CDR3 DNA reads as TGTGCCAGCAGCGCACTGGGACAGGGAGAGGGTTCACCCCTCCACTTT.

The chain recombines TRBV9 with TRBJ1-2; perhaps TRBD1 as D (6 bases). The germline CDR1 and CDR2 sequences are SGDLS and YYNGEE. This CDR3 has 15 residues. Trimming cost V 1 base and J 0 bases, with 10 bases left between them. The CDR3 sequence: CASSVSQGSNYGYTF. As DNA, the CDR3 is TGTGCCAGCAGCGTATCCCAGGGGTCTAACTATGGCTACACCTTC. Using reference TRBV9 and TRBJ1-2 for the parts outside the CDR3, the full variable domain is DSGVTQTPKHLITATGQRVTLRCSPRSGDLSVYWYQQSLDQGLQFLIQYYNGEERAKGNILERFSAQQFPDLHSELNLSSLELGDSALYFCASSVSQGSNYGYTFGSGTRLTVV.

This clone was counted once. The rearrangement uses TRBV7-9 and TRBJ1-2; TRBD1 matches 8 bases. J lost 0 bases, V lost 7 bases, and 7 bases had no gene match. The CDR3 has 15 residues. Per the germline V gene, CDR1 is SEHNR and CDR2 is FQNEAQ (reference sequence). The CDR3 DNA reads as TGTGCCAGCATGGGCAGGGGGCAAGCTAACTATGGCTACACCTTC. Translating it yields CASMGRGQANYGYTF.

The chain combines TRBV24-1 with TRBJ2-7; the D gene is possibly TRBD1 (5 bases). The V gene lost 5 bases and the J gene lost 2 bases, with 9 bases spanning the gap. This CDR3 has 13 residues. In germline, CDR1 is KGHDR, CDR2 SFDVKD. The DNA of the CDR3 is TGTGCCACCAGTGCGTCAGGGCCCTACGAGCAGTACTTC. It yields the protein CATSASGPYEQYF.

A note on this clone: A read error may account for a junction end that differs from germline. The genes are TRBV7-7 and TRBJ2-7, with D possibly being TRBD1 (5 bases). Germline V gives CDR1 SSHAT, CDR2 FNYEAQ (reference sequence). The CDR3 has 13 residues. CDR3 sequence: CASSLRQGFEQYF. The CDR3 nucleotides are TGTGCTAGCAGCTTGAGGCAGGGTTTCGAGCAGTACTTC.

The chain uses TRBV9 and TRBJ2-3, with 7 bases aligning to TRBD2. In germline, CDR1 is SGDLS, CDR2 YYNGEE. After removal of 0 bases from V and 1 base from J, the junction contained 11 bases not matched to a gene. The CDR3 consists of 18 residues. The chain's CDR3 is CASSVAPGTITRTDTQYF. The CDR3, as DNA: TGTGCCAGCAGCGTAGCCCCAGGGACTATCACCCGCACAGATACGCAGTATTTT.

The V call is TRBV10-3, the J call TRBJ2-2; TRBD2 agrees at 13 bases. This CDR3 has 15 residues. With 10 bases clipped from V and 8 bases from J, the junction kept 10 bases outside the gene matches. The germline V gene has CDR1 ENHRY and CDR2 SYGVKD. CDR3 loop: CATLLAGGLTGELFF. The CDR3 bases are TGTGCCACCTTACTAGCGGGGGGGCTCACGGGGGAGCTGTTTTTT.

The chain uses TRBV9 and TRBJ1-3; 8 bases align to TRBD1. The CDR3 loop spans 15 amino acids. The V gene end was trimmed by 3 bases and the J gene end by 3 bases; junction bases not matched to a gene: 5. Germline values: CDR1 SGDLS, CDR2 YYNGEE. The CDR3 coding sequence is TGTGCCAGCAGCGAATCGACAGGGGATGGAAACACCATATATTTT. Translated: CASSESTGDGNTIYF.

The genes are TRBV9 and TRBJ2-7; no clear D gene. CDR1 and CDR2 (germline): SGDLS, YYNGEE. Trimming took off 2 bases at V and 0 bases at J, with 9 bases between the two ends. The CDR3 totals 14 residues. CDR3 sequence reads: CASSVTASSYEQYF. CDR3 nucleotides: TGTGCCAGCAGCGTTACAGCCTCCTCCTACGAGCAGTACTTC.

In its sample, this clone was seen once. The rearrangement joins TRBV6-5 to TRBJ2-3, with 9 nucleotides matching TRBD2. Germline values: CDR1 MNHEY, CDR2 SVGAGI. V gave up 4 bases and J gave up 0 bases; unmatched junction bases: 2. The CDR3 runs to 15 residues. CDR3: CASSFLAGSTDTQYF. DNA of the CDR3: TGTGCCAGCAGTTTCCTAGCGGGGAGCACAGATACGCAGTATTTT.

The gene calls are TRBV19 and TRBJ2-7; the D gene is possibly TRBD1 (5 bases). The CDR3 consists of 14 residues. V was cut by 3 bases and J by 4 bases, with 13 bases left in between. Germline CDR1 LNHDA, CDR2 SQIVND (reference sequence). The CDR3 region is CASSIVQGGYEQYF. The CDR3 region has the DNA TGTGCCAGTAGTATTGTTCAGGGTGGGTACGAGCAGTACTTC.

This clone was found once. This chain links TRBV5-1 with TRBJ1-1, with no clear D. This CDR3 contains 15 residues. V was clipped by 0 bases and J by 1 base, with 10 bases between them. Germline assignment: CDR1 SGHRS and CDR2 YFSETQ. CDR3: CASSLASNSNTEAFF. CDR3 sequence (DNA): TGCGCCAGCAGCTTGGCGTCTAATTCGAACACTGAAGCTTTCTTT.

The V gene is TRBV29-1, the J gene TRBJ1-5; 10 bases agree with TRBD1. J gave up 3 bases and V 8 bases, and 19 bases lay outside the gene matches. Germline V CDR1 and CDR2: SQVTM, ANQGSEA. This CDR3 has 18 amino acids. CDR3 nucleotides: TGCAGCTCGTTGAGGAGGACAGGGGGAATCGAGTACAATCAGCCCCAGCATTTT. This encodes CSSLRRTGGIEYNQPQHF.

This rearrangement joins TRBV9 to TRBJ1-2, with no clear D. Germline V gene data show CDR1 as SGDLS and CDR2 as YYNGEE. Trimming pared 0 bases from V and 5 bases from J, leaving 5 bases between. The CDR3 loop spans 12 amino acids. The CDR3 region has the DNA TGTGCCAGCAGCGTAGACAGTTATGGCTACACCTTC. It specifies CASSVDSYGYTF. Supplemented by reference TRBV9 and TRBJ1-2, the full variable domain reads DSGVTQTPKHLITATGQRVTLRCSPRSGDLSVYWYQQSLDQGLQFLIQYYNGEERAKGNILERFSAQQFPDLHSELNLSSLELGDSALYFCASSVDSYGYTFGSGTRLTVV.

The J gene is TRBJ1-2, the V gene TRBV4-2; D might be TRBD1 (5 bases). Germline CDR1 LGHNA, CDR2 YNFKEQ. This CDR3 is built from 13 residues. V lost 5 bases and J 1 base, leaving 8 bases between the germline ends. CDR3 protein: CASSTGGNYGYTF. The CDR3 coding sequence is TGTGCCAGCAGCACGGGGGGTAACTATGGCTACACCTTC.

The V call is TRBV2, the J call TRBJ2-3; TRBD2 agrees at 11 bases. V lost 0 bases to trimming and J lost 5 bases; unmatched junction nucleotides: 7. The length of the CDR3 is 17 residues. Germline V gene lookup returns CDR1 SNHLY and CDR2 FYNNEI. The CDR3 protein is CASSEALVSGGGDTQYF. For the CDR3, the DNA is TGTGCCAGCAGTGAAGCGCTTGTTAGCGGGGGGGGAGATACGCAGTATTTT.

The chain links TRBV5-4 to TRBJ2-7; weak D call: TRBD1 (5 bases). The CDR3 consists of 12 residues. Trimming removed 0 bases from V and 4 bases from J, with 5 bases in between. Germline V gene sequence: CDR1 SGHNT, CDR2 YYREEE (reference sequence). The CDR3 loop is CASSLEGYEQYF. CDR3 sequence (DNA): TGTGCCAGCAGCTTGGAGGGGTACGAGCAGTACTTC.

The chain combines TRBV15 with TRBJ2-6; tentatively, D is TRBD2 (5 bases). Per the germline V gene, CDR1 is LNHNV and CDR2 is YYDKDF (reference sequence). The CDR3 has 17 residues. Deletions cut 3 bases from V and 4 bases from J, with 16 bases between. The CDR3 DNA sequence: TGTGCCACCAGCAGCCTAGCCCGAGGCCCCGGGGCCAACGTCCTGACTTTC. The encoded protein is CATSSLARGPGANVLTF.

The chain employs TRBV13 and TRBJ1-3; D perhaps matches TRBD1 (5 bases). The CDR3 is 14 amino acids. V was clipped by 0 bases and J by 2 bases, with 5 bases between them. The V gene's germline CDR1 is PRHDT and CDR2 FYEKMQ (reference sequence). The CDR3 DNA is TGTGCCAGCAGCTTAGGGGACACTGGAAACACCATATATTTT. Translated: CASSLGDTGNTIYF. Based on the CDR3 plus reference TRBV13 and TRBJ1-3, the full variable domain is AAGVIQSPRHLIKEKRETATLKCYPIPRHDTVYWYQQGPGQDPQFLISFYEKMQSDKGSIPDRFSAQQFSDYHSELNMSSLELGDSALYFCASSLGDTGNTIYFGEGSWLTVV.

The CDR3 loop reads CASMPVNGGTSYEQYF. DNA of the CDR3: TGTGCCAGCATGCCGGTTAATGGAGGGACCTCCTACGAGCAGTACTTC. The chain is built from TRBV2 and TRBJ2-7, with D perhaps TRBD2 (6 bases). Germline V gives CDR1 SNHLY, CDR2 FYNNEI. The V end lost 7 bases, the J end lost 0 bases, and 19 bases lay between the germline ends. The CDR3 contains 16 residues.

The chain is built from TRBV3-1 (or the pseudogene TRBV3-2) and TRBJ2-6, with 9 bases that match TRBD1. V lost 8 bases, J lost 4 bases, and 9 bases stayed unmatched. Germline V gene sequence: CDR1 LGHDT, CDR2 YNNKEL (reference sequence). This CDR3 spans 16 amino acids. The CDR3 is CASAKGQGSGANVLTF. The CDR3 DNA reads TGTGCCAGCGCCAAGGGACAGGGATCCGGGGCCAACGTCCTGACTTTC.

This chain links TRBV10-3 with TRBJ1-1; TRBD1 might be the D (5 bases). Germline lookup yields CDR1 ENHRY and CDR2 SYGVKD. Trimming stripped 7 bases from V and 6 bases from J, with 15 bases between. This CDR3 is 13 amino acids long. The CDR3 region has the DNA TGTGCCATCAAAGGGGCAGACCGGGCTGAAGCTTTCTTT. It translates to CAIKGADRAEAFF.

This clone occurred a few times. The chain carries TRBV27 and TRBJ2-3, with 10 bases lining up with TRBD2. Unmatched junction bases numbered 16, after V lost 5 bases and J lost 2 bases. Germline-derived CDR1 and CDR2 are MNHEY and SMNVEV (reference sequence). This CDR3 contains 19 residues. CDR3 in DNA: TGTGCCAGCAGTCCCCTCCCTAGTAGCGGGGGGATACCCACAGATACGCAGTATTTT. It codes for CASSPLPSSGGIPTDTQYF.